The sequence of this T cell receptor (beta chain) was determined in a study of chemoradiotherapy in HPV16-positive cancers. Background on the study: A couple of HPV16-positive patients' cells yielded candidate HPV-specific clones and common motifs. The study, taken as a whole, reports: During treatment, candidate HPV-specific clones and E7-related motifs expanded in tumor. The functional HPV-specific definition rests on just two HPV16-positive patients. In HPV16-positive patients, HPV-responsive T-cell expansion tracked better recurrence-free survival.

As for this clone: Antigen specificity is unknown.

The protocol was immunoSEQ multiplex PCR, while the TCRdb copy is restricted to in-frame clones and leaves out a portion. Counted here are some 900 clones, approximately 80% occurring once; the ten biggest clones make up 8% to 11%. In germline, CDR1 is GTSNPN, CDR2 SVGIG (reference sequence). Trimming pared 2 bases from V and 0 bases from J, leaving 14 bases between. The CDR3 spans 17 residues. The chain combines TRBV30 with TRBJ1-6; a possible D gene is TRBD1 (5 bases). The sequence came from a human donor with HPV-associated anogenital cancer. Sequencing used tumor tissue, obtained from a patient who underwent chemoradiotherapy. The CDR3 DNA is TGTGCCTGGAGTAAGGGGACTCCCAGCTCCTATAATTCACCCCTCCACTTT. Amino acid sequence: CAWSKGTPSSYNSPLHF.